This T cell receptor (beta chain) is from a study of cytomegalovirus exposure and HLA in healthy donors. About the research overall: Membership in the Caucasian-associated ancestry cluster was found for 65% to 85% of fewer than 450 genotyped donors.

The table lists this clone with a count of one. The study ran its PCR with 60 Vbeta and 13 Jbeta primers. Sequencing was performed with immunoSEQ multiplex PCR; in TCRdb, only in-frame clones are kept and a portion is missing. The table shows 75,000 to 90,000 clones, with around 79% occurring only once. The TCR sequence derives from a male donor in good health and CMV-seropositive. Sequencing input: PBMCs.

The CDR3 protein is CASSSTSGTGFSSNQPQHF. In DNA form, the CDR3 reads TGTGCCAGCAGCTCGACCTCCGGGACAGGGTTTTCGAGCAATCAGCCCCAGCATTTT. The J gene is TRBJ1-5, the V gene TRBV5-8, with 9 nucleotides matching TRBD1. Germline V lookup: CDR1 SGHTS, CDR2 YDEGEE. The CDR3 has 19 residues. The V segment lost 3 bases and the J segment 1 base; nucleotides outside the gene matches: 14.